One and the same sample provided the 30 T cell receptor beta chains below, sequenced in a study of T cells after yellow fever vaccination. MiXCR, applied by TCRdb to the 5' RACE reads, yields one record per CDR3 protein. The sample lists 620,000 or so distinct CDR3 sequences, approximately 16% occurring once. The specimen was PBMCs, collected less than 6 days after the first yellow fever vaccination. Source of these receptors: a man aged 18 to 30 who received the YFV17D yellow fever vaccine.

This CDR3 is CASSQDPAGRVTDTQYF. In DNA, the CDR3 is TGCGCCAGCAGCCAAGACCCGGCAGGGAGGGTCACAGATACGCAGTATTTT. The chain uses TRBV4-3 and TRBJ2-3, with 7 positions matching TRBD2. Germline CDR1 and CDR2: LGHNA and YSLEER. V was pared by 0 bases and J by 2 bases, with 8 bases of the junction left unmatched. There are 17 residues in the CDR3.

With regard to this clonotype: Being one base from a much bigger clone, this may be a read error. Here the CDR3 reads CASSLEGAYEQYF. CDR3 DNA sequence: TGCGCCAGCAGCTTGGAGGGGGCCTACGAGCAGTACTTC. The chain couples TRBV5-1 to TRBJ2-7, with D perhaps TRBD1 (6 bases). This CDR3 is 13 amino acids long. In germline, CDR1 is SGHRS, CDR2 YFSETQ. Trimming removed 0 bases at V and 2 bases at J, with 6 bases between.

The table lists this clonotype with a few counts. V and J are TRBV20-1 and TRBJ1-3; 7 positions agree with TRBD1. V trimming: 3 bases; J trimming: 3 bases; junction bases outside the gene matches: 5. Per germline, CDR1 DFQATT and CDR2 SNEGSKA (reference sequence). The CDR3 spans 14 residues. CDR3 loop: CSASVRQGGNTIYF. DNA of the CDR3: TGCAGTGCTAGTGTTCGACAGGGTGGAAACACCATATATTTT.

The chain joins TRBV4-1 to TRBJ2-3, with 9 bases lining up with TRBD1. V shed 4 bases, J shed 6 bases, and the junction held 8 bases outside the gene matches. The length of the CDR3 is 15 residues. CDR1 is MGHRA, CDR2 YSYEKL, per germline. CDR3 in DNA: TGCGCCAGCAGCCCCACAGGGGGCTCTGTGGATACGCAGTATTTT. This sequence encodes CASSPTGGSVDTQYF.

The rearrangement links TRBV6-5 to TRBJ2-5; D may be TRBD2 (6 bases). CDR3 length: 14 amino acids. V was pared by 2 bases and J by 5 bases, with 12 bases between. Germline values: CDR1 MNHEY, CDR2 SVGAGI. The CDR3 sequence: CASSYPTSTETQYF. DNA of the CDR3: TGTGCCAGCAGTTACCCGACTAGTACGGAGACCCAGTACTTC.

This chain links TRBV5-1 with TRBJ1-5; D not resolved. The CDR3 has 15 residues. The V end was cut by 0 bases, the J end by 4 bases, with 11 bases between. The V gene's germline CDR1 is SGHRS and CDR2 YFSETQ. The CDR3, as DNA: TGCGCCAGCAGCTTGGGTCGCGGGGAAAATCAGCCCCAGCATTTT. Translation gives CASSLGRGENQPQHF.

This chain connects TRBV11-2 to TRBJ2-5, with TRBD2 matching 8 bases. V shed 5 bases, J shed 3 bases, and the junction held 11 bases outside the gene matches. Germline V gives CDR1 SGHAT, CDR2 FQNNGV. The CDR3 is made up of 16 amino acids. CDR3 amino acids: CASSLAGGGQKETQYF. Written as DNA, the CDR3 is TGTGCCAGCAGCCTCGCGGGGGGCGGGCAAAAAGAGACCCAGTACTTC.

This clonotype was seen only a few times. V usage is TRBV5-1 and J usage is TRBJ2-3; TRBD2 matches 14 bases. Germline V gene data show CDR1 as SGHRS and CDR2 as YFSETQ. This CDR3 has 17 residues. V shed 0 bases, J shed 6 bases, and the junction held 6 bases outside the gene matches. In DNA, the CDR3 is TGCGCCAGCAGCTTGGCCCGACTAGCGGGGGGGCAGGATACGCAGTATTTT. Amino acid sequence: CASSLARLAGGQDTQYF.

DNA of the CDR3: TGCGCCAGCAGCCACGGAGGCCGGGAGCTCCACTTT. Amino acid sequence: CASSHGGRELHF. The chain recombines TRBV4-1 with TRBJ1-6, with D unclear. Germline V gene sequence: CDR1 MGHRA, CDR2 YSYEKL. V lost 3 bases and J lost 16, with 13 bases in between. The length of the CDR3 is 12 residues.

The V and J genes are TRBV19 and TRBJ1-1; perhaps TRBD1 as D (5 bases). The CDR3 covers 15 residues. V dropped 3 bases and J dropped 2 bases, with 13 bases sitting between them. From germline, CDR1 is LNHDA and CDR2 SQIVND (reference sequence). CDR3 residues: CASSINYRLNTEAFF. CDR3 nucleotides: TGTGCCAGTAGTATTAATTACAGGCTAAACACTGAAGCTTTCTTT.

This clonotype showed up many times. The V gene is TRBV20-1, the J gene TRBJ1-2; 8 bases fit TRBD1. The CDR3 covers 13 residues. Germline trimming cut 6 bases from V and 4 bases from J; bases unmatched to any gene: 7. Per the germline V gene, CDR1 is DFQATT and CDR2 is SNEGSKA (reference sequence). The CDR3 region is CSALNRGGYGYTF. Written as DNA, the CDR3 is TGCAGTGCCCTCAACAGGGGGGGCTATGGCTACACCTTC.

This chain links TRBV3-1 with TRBJ1-6, with D possibly being TRBD1 (5 bases). The ends were cut back, 1 base at V and 9 bases at J, with 10 bases in the middle. The CDR3 covers 14 residues. The germline CDR1 and CDR2 sequences are LGHDT and YNNKEL (reference sequence). CDR3 coding DNA: TGTGCCAGCAGCCAAGCGCAGGGAAGTTCACCCCTCCACTTT. Its translation: CASSQAQGSSPLHF.

The chain carries TRBV28 and TRBJ1-1; tentative D call: TRBD1 (5 bases). Trimming took off 10 bases at V and 3 bases at J, with 12 bases between the two ends. Germline-derived CDR1 and CDR2 are MDHEN and SYDVKM. The CDR3 loop spans 12 amino acids. This CDR3 reads CATKGPYTEAFF. The CDR3 bases are TGTGCCACCAAGGGACCTTACACTGAAGCTTTCTTT.

This clonotype came up a few times. The chain combines TRBV11-2 with TRBJ2-3; D is ambiguous. Trimming cost V 1 base and J 3 bases, with 14 bases left between them. This CDR3 has 16 residues. Germline values: CDR1 SGHAT, CDR2 FQNNGV. The CDR3 DNA is TGTGCCAGCAGCTTAGTCGCCCGCAGCCTAACAGATACGCAGTATTTT. Protein: CASSLVARSLTDTQYF.

This chain connects TRBV7-9 to TRBJ1-2; possibly TRBD1 for D (5 bases). This CDR3 contains 12 residues. CDR1 is SEHNR, CDR2 FQNEAQ, per germline (reference sequence). Trimming removed 1 base at V and 8 bases at J, with 8 bases between. CDR3 in DNA: TGTGCCAGCAGCTTAGAAGGGGAAGGCTACACCTTC. This codes for CASSLEGEGYTF.

This chain connects TRBV5-1 to TRBJ1-1; TRBD1 might be the D (5 bases). Germline assignment: CDR1 SGHRS and CDR2 YFSETQ. V lost 4 bases to trimming and J lost 11 bases, with 15 bases between them. This CDR3 has 12 residues. The DNA for the CDR3 is TGCGCCAGCAGCCTGGGGGGGGAGCCGGCTTTCTTT. Translation gives CASSLGGEPAFF.

This clonotype was observed a few times. V and J are TRBV20-1 and TRBJ1-6; D call uncertain. Germline V gene lookup returns CDR1 DFQATT and CDR2 SNEGSKA (reference sequence). This CDR3 is built from 14 residues. V was clipped by 0 bases and J by 7 bases, with 10 bases between them. CDR3 protein: CSARDRVVNSPLHF. The CDR3 bases are TGCAGTGCTAGAGATCGGGTAGTAAATTCACCCCTCCACTTT.

The gene calls are TRBV18 and TRBJ2-5; tentatively, D is TRBD1 or TRBD2 (5 bases each). Germline CDR1 is KGHSH and CDR2 is LQKENI. CDR3 length: 18 amino acids. Trimming cost V 1 base and J 4 bases, with 22 bases left between them. The DNA of the CDR3 is TGTGCCAGCTCACCACGCCCAGAGAGTTGGGGGAAGGGAGAGACCCAGTACTTC. Residues: CASSPRPESWGKGETQYF.

The chain has TRBV20-1 and TRBJ2-5, with unresolved D. Germline V gene lookup returns CDR1 DFQATT and CDR2 SNEGSKA (reference sequence). This CDR3 region has 13 residues. Deletions cut 7 bases from V and 2 bases from J, with 14 bases between. The CDR3 DNA is TGCAGTGGTAGGATCGGGTTACAAGAGACCCAGTACTTC. Amino acids: CSGRIGLQETQYF.

The chain couples TRBV2 to TRBJ2-3; D perhaps matches TRBD2 (5 bases). V lost 6 bases, J lost 5 bases, and 12 bases lay in between. This CDR3 spans 13 amino acids. Germline CDR1 is SNHLY and CDR2 is FYNNEI. The CDR3 DNA is TGTGCCAGCAGGAGGACTGATGTAGATACGCAGTATTTT. Protein product: CASRRTDVDTQYF.

This chain uses TRBV2 with TRBJ2-3, with TRBD2 matching 7 bases. The CDR3 totals 14 residues. Germline V gene lookup returns CDR1 SNHLY and CDR2 FYNNEI. With V trimmed by 10 bases and J by 4 bases, 11 bases remained unmatched. The CDR3 nucleotides read TGTGCCACGATGGAGCGGGGATCGTCAGATACGCAGTATTTT. Translated: CATMERGSSDTQYF.

This clonotype turned up a few times. The gene calls are TRBV15 and TRBJ2-7, with D possibly matching TRBD1 (6 bases). Germline V CDR1 and CDR2: LNHNV, YYDKDF (reference sequence). This CDR3 is 20 amino acids long. V was cut by 0 bases and J by 3 bases, with 27 bases left in between. The CDR3 spells CATSRDPRGRVTSLSYEQYF. The CDR3 DNA reads TGTGCCACCAGCAGAGATCCCAGGGGTCGGGTCACCTCATTGAGCTACGAGCAGTACTTC.

In this sample, this clonotype turned up many times. This chain uses TRBV7-2 with TRBJ2-7; D gene unclear. The CDR3 loop spans 13 amino acids. V was pared by 0 bases and J by 3 bases, with 6 bases between. Per the germline V gene, CDR1 is SGHTA and CDR2 is FQGNSA. CDR3 sequence: CASSLAGGYEQYF. The CDR3 nucleotides are TGTGCCAGCAGCTTAGCGGGCGGCTACGAGCAGTACTTC.

This clonotype occurred many times. V gene TRBV10-3 combines with J gene TRBJ1-5, with TRBD1 matching over 8 bases. The germline V gene encodes CDR1 ENHRY and CDR2 SYGVKD. Trimming at V came to 0 bases and at J to 7 bases, leaving 8 bases not matched to a gene. The CDR3 sequence is 16 residues long. The CDR3 spells CAISESRTGREQPQHF. CDR3 DNA sequence: TGTGCCATCAGTGAGTCGCGGACAGGGAGAGAGCAGCCCCAGCATTTT.

This clonotype has just a few counts. V is TRBV2 and J is TRBJ1-1; TRBD1 is a possible D gene (6 bases). The length of the CDR3 is 14 residues. From germline, CDR1 is SNHLY and CDR2 FYNNEI. V shed 6 bases and J shed 3 bases, with 14 bases lying between them. The CDR3 region has the DNA TGTGCCAGCAGGACAGGCCGGGGGGACACTGAAGCTTTCTTT. Translation: CASRTGRGDTEAFF.

The V call is TRBV7-6, the J call TRBJ2-5; 10 bases match TRBD1. Germline V gene lookup returns CDR1 SGHVS and CDR2 FNYEAQ. The CDR3 runs to 15 residues. The ends lost 5 bases at V and 5 bases at J; junction bases unmatched: 8. As DNA, the CDR3 is TGTGCCAGCAGCGCGGGACAGGGGAAAGGCGAGACCCAGTACTTC. Translating gives CASSAGQGKGETQYF.

In this sample, this clonotype turned up a few times. The chain recombines TRBV11-3 with TRBJ2-1; 7 bases are shared with TRBD2. The CDR3 covers 15 residues. V was clipped by 1 base and J by 5 bases; unmatched bases: 5. Per the germline V gene, CDR1 is SGHNT and CDR2 is YENEEA. The CDR3, as DNA: TGTGCCAGCAGCTTAGGGGGACTACTTCACAATGAGCAGTTCTTC. Protein product: CASSLGGLLHNEQFF.

This clonotype was detected only a few times. The chain combines TRBV29-1 with TRBJ1-1; possible D gene TRBD1, 6 bases. This CDR3 contains 12 residues. Looked up from germline, CDR1 is SQVTM and CDR2 is ANQGSEA. Trimming took off 6 bases at V and 6 bases at J, with 14 bases between the two ends. In DNA form, the CDR3 reads TGCAGCGTACAGGGTTTGGATCCTGAAGCTTTCTTT. This gives the protein CSVQGLDPEAFF.

This clonotype was picked up a small number of times. The chain couples TRBV5-5 to TRBJ2-5, with 9 nucleotides matching TRBD2. There are 16 residues in the CDR3. From germline, CDR1 is SGHKS and CDR2 YYEKEE (reference sequence). V was clipped by 7 bases and J by 2 bases; unmatched bases: 12. CDR3 nucleotide sequence: TGTGCCAGCCTCCCGAATGCGGGGGGGGGACAAGAGACCCAGTACTTC. It specifies CASLPNAGGGQETQYF.

The chain employs TRBV30 and TRBJ2-2; 7 nucleotides agree with TRBD2. Trimming took 4 bases from V and 0 from J; bases not matched to a gene: 5. Germline CDR1 and CDR2: GTSNPN and SVGIG (reference sequence). This CDR3 is built from 15 residues. The CDR3 DNA reads as TGTGCCTGGACGGGGGGAGCCACGAACACCGGGGAGCTGTTTTTT. Its translation: CAWTGGATNTGELFF.